Below, 24 T cell receptor beta chains from the same sample are listed, as sequenced in a study of blood T cells in healthy people across ages. A J-beta primer mix and a sample-barcoded 5' primer were used in a second PCR of about 7 to 12 cycles. TCRdb re-analysed the 5' RACE reads in MiXCR, keeping a single row per CDR3 protein. This sample has some 1.7 million distinct CDR3 sequences, with roughly 27% found just once. The sequenced sample consisted of blood. These receptors came from a woman aged 25 to 39 in good health.

This clonotype was observed many times. The chain carries TRBV20-1 and TRBJ2-7; no clear D gene. The CDR3 totals 13 residues. V dropped 3 bases and J dropped 1 base, with 10 bases sitting between them. Germline V gives CDR1 DFQATT, CDR2 SNEGSKA (reference sequence). The CDR3 sequence is CSASPRASYEQYF. In DNA form, the CDR3 reads TGCAGTGCTAGTCCCAGAGCTTCCTACGAGCAGTACTTC.

The V gene is TRBV12-3 or TRBV12-4, the J gene TRBJ2-3; 10 bases are a match to TRBD2. V gave up 5 bases and J gave up 3 bases; unmatched junction bases: 11. The length of the CDR3 is 17 residues. The CDR3 nucleotides are TGTGCCAGCAGTCCGCTTCTAGCGGGAGTTCGAACAGATACGCAGTATTTT. Amino acid sequence: CASSPLLAGVRTDTQYF.

Concerning this clonotype: A much larger clone is a single base away; this may be a read error. The genes are TRBV13 and TRBJ2-5, with D maybe TRBD1 (6 bases). Looked up from germline, CDR1 is PRHDT and CDR2 is FYEKMQ (reference sequence). There are 13 residues in the CDR3. The CDR3 DNA sequence: TGTGTCAGCAGCTTGCACAGGGAAGAGACCCAGTACTTC. It yields the protein CVSSLHREETQYF.

This clonotype was recorded many times. The rearrangement joins TRBV10-3 to TRBJ2-1; D is uncertain. Germline CDR1 is ENHRY and CDR2 is SYGVKD. V was trimmed by 8 bases and J by 6 bases, leaving 14 bases between them. This CDR3 comprises 13 residues. The CDR3 protein is CAIGNTAGNEQFF. The CDR3, as DNA: TGTGCCATCGGGAACACAGCAGGCAATGAGCAGTTCTTC.

This clonotype came up many times. The genes are TRBV6-5 and TRBJ2-7; D is perhaps TRBD1 (6 bases). V was pared by 2 bases and J by 1 base, with 9 bases between. The germline V gene has CDR1 MNHEY and CDR2 SVGAGI. This CDR3 region has 14 residues. The CDR3: CASSYLGASYEQYF. Here the CDR3 DNA reads TGTGCCAGCAGTTACCTGGGGGCTTCCTACGAGCAGTACTTC.

Notes on this clonotype: This likely comes from a read error, as the CDR3 has no conserved phenylalanine or tryptophan at its end. The chain joins TRBV7-2 to TRBJ1-2; 8 nucleotides line up with TRBD1. CDR1 is SGHTA and CDR2 is FQGNSA in the germline V gene. The CDR3 covers 17 residues. V was clipped by 2 bases and J by 4 bases; unmatched bases: 12. The DNA of the CDR3 is TGTGCCAGCAGCTTAAGGGCCCGGGACAGGTCGGCCTATGGCTACACCTTG. Residues: CASSLRARDRSAYGYTL.

This clonotype came up many times. The chain employs TRBV6-1 and TRBJ2-1, with unresolved D. This CDR3 is built from 12 residues. CDR1 MNHNS and CDR2 SASEGT come from the germline V gene. Trimming removed 2 bases at V and 5 bases at J, with 4 bases between. The CDR3 here is CASSEYDNEQFF. The CDR3 DNA follows: TGTGCCAGCAGTGAATATGACAATGAGCAGTTCTTC.

Note on this clonotype: One end of the junction is discordant with germline, which a read error may explain. The chain employs TRBV5-1 and TRBJ2-1; 10 bases map to TRBD1. The CDR3 has 15 amino acids. Germline CDR1 SGHRS, CDR2 YFSETQ. CDR3 loop: CANSGGQGPSNEQFF. In nucleotides, the CDR3 is TGCGCCAACAGCGGGGGACAGGGGCCTTCCAATGAGCAGTTCTTC.

This clonotype occurred a few times. The chain joins TRBV27 to TRBJ2-7; 13 bases agree with TRBD2. Germline CDR1 and CDR2: MNHEY and SMNVEV (reference sequence). The CDR3 runs to 17 residues. After removal of 4 bases from V and 3 bases from J, the junction contained 9 bases not matched to a gene. In DNA, the CDR3 is TGTGCCAGCAGTTCAGGACTAGCGGGGGCAAAGAGCTACGAGCAGTACTTC. It encodes CASSSGLAGAKSYEQYF.

The chain combines TRBV2 with TRBJ1-6, with D unclear. The germline gives CDR1 SNHLY, CDR2 FYNNEI. CDR3 size: 11 residues. Trimming cost V 3 bases and J 17 bases, with 11 bases left between them. CDR3 sequence (DNA): TGTGCCAGCAGTGAGGAAGGAAAGGTCCACTTT. This translates into CASSEEGKVHF.

This clonotype was seen at least ten times. The V gene is TRBV12-3 or TRBV12-4, the J gene TRBJ2-5, with D perhaps given as TRBD1 or TRBD2 (5 bases each). This CDR3 spans 14 amino acids. V was trimmed by 4 bases and J by 3 bases, leaving 12 bases between them. The CDR3 sequence is CASSYRDREETQYF. The CDR3 DNA follows: TGTGCCAGCAGTTACCGGGACCGAGAAGAGACCCAGTACTTC.

The chain combines TRBV20-1 with TRBJ2-7; TRBD2 matches 14 bases. Germline V gives CDR1 DFQATT, CDR2 SNEGSKA (reference sequence). CDR3 size: 15 residues. V shed 4 bases and J 6 bases; nucleotides not matched to a gene: 8. CDR3 residues: CSAKRTSGRSGEQYF. In DNA form, the CDR3 reads TGCAGTGCTAAGAGGACTAGCGGGAGGTCGGGCGAGCAGTACTTC.

The chain carries TRBV29-1 and TRBJ1-1; D possibly corresponds to TRBD1 (6 bases). CDR3 size: 13 residues. V was clipped by 2 bases and J by 4 bases, with 11 bases between them. The V gene's germline CDR1 is SQVTM and CDR2 ANQGSEA. CDR3 DNA: TGCAGCGTTGAAAAGGGGGTGAGCACTGAAGCTTTCTTT. Amino acid sequence: CSVEKGVSTEAFF.

The V and J genes are TRBV20-1 and TRBJ2-2; D might be TRBD2 (5 bases). Germline values: CDR1 DFQATT, CDR2 SNEGSKA (reference sequence). The CDR3 runs to 13 residues. With 5 bases removed from V and 6 bases from J, the gap between germline ends came to 13 bases. The CDR3 coding sequence is TGCAGTGCTCGGGGTTCCTACGCCGGGGAGCTGTTTTTT. Amino acids: CSARGSYAGELFF.

This clonotype showed up just a few times. This chain links TRBV7-2 with TRBJ2-1, with a tentative D call TRBD2 (7 bases). Trimming took 5 bases from V and 4 from J, leaving 15 bases between them. Per germline, CDR1 SGHTA and CDR2 FQGNSA. This CDR3 region has 15 residues. CDR3 in amino acids: CASSQRGGTYNEQFF. The CDR3 DNA sequence: TGTGCCAGCAGCCAAAGGGGGGGGACATACAATGAGCAGTTCTTC.

This clonotype was found many times. V usage is TRBV20-1 and J usage is TRBJ2-7; D unresolved. Germline V gives CDR1 DFQATT, CDR2 SNEGSKA (reference sequence). The CDR3 extends over 13 amino acids. Trimming took off 7 bases at V and 1 base at J, with 14 bases between the two ends. CDR3 in amino acids: CSVGLSVSYEQYF. CDR3 nucleotide sequence: TGCAGTGTCGGGCTCTCGGTTTCCTACGAGCAGTACTTC.

This chain uses TRBV5-6 with TRBJ2-5, with D possibly TRBD1 on 7 matching bases. CDR1 is SGHDT and CDR2 is YYEEEE in the germline V gene. The CDR3 contains 18 residues. V shed 4 bases and J shed 4 bases, with 26 bases lying between them. This CDR3 is CASSRRGRKANGRETQYF. As DNA, the CDR3 is TGTGCCAGCAGCCGGAGGGGGCGTAAGGCTAACGGTAGAGAGACCCAGTACTTC.

The V call is TRBV10-2, the J call TRBJ2-3, with TRBD2 identical over 12 bases. The ends lost 4 bases at V and 6 bases at J; junction bases unmatched: 8. The CDR3 consists of 16 residues. Germline lookup yields CDR1 WSHSY and CDR2 SAAADI. The CDR3 DNA reads as TGCGCCAGCAGTGGGTGGGGGACTAGCGGGCAGGATACGCAGTATTTT. This gives the protein CASSGWGTSGQDTQYF.

The chain joins TRBV27 to TRBJ2-5; D possibly corresponds to TRBD2 (6 bases). The CDR3 loop spans 14 amino acids. Per germline, CDR1 MNHEY and CDR2 SMNVEV (reference sequence). V lost 2 bases and J lost 9, with 16 bases in between. CDR3 sequence reads: CASSLGGAGKPQYF. The CDR3 region has the DNA TGTGCCAGCAGTTTAGGCGGGGCCGGTAAGCCCCAGTACTTC.

A word on this clonotype: Mismatch with germline at one junction end may stem from a read error. The chain carries TRBV29-1 and TRBJ1-1; TRBD1 matches 8 bases. The CDR3 is made up of 14 amino acids. In germline, CDR1 is SQVTM, CDR2 ANQGSEA. The DNA for the CDR3 is TGCAGCGTTGAAGGACGGACAGGGAACGCTGAAGCTTTCTTT. The encoded protein is CSVEGRTGNAEAFF.

The table lists this clonotype with many counts. This chain uses TRBV12-3 or TRBV12-4 with TRBJ2-7; D possibly corresponds to TRBD2 (5 bases). The CDR3 has 13 amino acids. V was shortened by 3 bases and J by 2 bases, with 8 bases between the two germline ends. CDR3 sequence reads: CASSFRGTYEQYF. CDR3 nucleotide sequence: TGTGCCAGCAGTTTCCGGGGTACCTACGAGCAGTACTTC.

On this clonotype itself: A read error is possible here, since a much larger clone lies one base away. The V call is TRBV15, the J call TRBJ2-3; no clear D. V lost 5 bases, J lost 6 bases, and 12 bases lay in between. This CDR3 has 13 residues. Per the germline V gene, CDR1 is LNHNV and CDR2 is YYDKDF (reference sequence). The CDR3 nucleotides read TGTGCCACCAGCGGTCTCCGCCTGGATACGCAGTATTTT. Translation: CATSGLRLDTQYF.

This chain uses TRBV5-1 with TRBJ2-4; D assignment may be TRBD1 or TRBD2 (5 bases each). The J call could be wrong; TRBJ2-7 is a better fit for the DNA end. The CDR3 spans 16 residues. Germline loops: CDR1 SGHRS, CDR2 YFSETQ. This CDR3 reads CASSLGAGIGVYEQYF. Here the CDR3 DNA reads TGCGCCAGCAGCTTGGGGGCCGGGATAGGGGTCTACGAGCAGTACTTC.

Turning to this clonotype: This sequence may be a read error, since a much larger clone differs from it by one base. The chain carries TRBV7-9 and TRBJ1-2, with a tentative D call TRBD1 (6 bases). In germline, CDR1 is SEHNR, CDR2 FQNEAQ (reference sequence). V lost 5 bases and J lost 2, with 15 bases in between. The CDR3 sequence is 15 residues long. CDR3 loop: CASSPPGHENYGYTF. DNA for the CDR3: TGTGCCAGCAGCCCGCCGGGACACGAAAACTATGGCTACACCTTC.